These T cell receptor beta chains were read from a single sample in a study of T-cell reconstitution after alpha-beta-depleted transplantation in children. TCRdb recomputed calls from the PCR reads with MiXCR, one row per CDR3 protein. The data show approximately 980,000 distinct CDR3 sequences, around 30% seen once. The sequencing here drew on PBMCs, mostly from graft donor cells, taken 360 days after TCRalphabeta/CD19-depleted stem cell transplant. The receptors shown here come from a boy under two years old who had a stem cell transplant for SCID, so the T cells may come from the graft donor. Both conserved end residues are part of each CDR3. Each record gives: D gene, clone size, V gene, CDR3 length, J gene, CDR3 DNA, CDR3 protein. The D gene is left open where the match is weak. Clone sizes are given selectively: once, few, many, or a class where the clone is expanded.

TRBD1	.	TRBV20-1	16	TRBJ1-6	TGCAGTGCCCCAACGGCGGGCAGGGGGCTCCGTTCACCCCTCCACTTT	CSAPTAGRGLRSPLHF
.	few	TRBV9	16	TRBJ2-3	TGTGCCAGCAGCGTAGGAACGGGACCTCCCGCAGATACGCAGTATTTT	CASSVGTGPPADTQYF
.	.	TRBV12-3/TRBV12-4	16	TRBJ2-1	TGTGCCAGCAGTTTACAGGCGACTAGCTCCTACAATGAGCAGTTCTTC	CASSLQATSSYNEQFF
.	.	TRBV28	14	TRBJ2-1	TGTGCCAGCAGAGAGGACAGACTTTACAATGAGCAGTTCTTC	CASREDRLYNEQFF
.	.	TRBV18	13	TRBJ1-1	TGTGCCAGCTCACCAAATCTGAACACTGAAGCTTTCTTT	CASSPNLNTEAFF
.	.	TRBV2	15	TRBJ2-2	TGTGCCAGCAGTGTGGTGGACCCGAACACCGGGGAGCTGTTTTTT	CASSVVDPNTGELFF
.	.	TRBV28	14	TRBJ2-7	TGTGCCAGCAGTCCGGACTTTGTAGGAGACGAGCAGTACTTC	CASSPDFVGDEQYF
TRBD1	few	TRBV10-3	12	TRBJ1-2	TGTGCCATCAGTGCAGGGGGTCTTGGCTACACCTTC	CAISAGGLGYTF
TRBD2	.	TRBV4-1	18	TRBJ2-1	TGCGCCAGCAGCCGGGGACTAGCGGGGGCTCCCAGATACAATGAGCAGTTCTTC	CASSRGLAGAPRYNEQFF
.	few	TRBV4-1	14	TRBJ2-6	TGCGCCAGCAGCCCTAAGCAGGGGGACTTGGGCCTGACTTTC	CASSPKQGDLGLTF
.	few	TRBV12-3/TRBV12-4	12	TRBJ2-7	TGTGCCAGCAGTTTAGGCGCTGTCGAGCAGTACTTC	CASSLGAVEQYF
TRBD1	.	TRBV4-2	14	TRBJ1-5	TGTGCCAGCAGCTGGACAGGGGAGGGTCAGCCCCAGCATTTT	CASSWTGEGQPQHF
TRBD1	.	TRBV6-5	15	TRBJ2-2	TGTGCCAGCAGTTACGCCGGGACAGCTACCGGGGAGCTGTTTTTT	CASSYAGTATGELFF
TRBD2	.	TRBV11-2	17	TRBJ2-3	TGTGCCAGCAGCTTAGTCTTTAGCGGGGCCGGCACAGATACGCAGTATTTT	CASSLVFSGAGTDTQYF
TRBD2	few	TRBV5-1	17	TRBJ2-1	TGCGCCAGCACTGGCCTAGCGGGGTCCAGCTCCTACAATGAGCAGTTCTTC	CASTGLAGSSSYNEQFF
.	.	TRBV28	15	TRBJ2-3	TGTGCCAGCGCGACAGCGGTGCCTGGGGCAGATACGCAGTATTTT	CASATAVPGADTQYF
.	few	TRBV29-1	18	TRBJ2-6	TGCAGCGTTGGAGGGGAGCTGGGAGCGCGGACTGGGGCCAACGTCCTGACTTTC	CSVGGELGARTGANVLTF
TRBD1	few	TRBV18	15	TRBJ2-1	TGTGCCAGCTCACCACAGGGACAGGGGGTCGTGGAGCAGTTCTTC	CASSPQGQGVVEQFF
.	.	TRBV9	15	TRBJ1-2	TGTGCCAGCAGCCCCACTACAGCGCCTGGCTATGGCTACACCTTC	CASSPTTAPGYGYTF
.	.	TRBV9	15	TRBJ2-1	TGTGCCAGCAGCGTAATGGGCGGGGGCCTCAATGAGCAGTTCTTC	CASSVMGGGLNEQFF
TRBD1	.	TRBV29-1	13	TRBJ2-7	TGCAGCGTATACCGGGACAGCTCCTACGAGCAGTACTTC	CSVYRDSSYEQYF
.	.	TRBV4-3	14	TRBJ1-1	TGCGCCAGCAGCCAAGACGCGATGCGGACTGAAGCTTTCTTT	CASSQDAMRTEAFF
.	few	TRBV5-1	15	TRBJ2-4	TGCGCCAGCAGCGTACCGCACCAGGGGTCTAGCATTCAGTACTTC	CASSVPHQGSSIQYF
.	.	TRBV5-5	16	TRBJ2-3	TGTGCCAGCAGCTTTCGGCGGCGAATATACACAGATACGCAGTATTTT	CASSFRRRIYTDTQYF
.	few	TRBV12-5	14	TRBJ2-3	TGTGCTAGTGGTTTGGGGAATCCGCCAGATACGCAGTATTTT	CASGLGNPPDTQYF
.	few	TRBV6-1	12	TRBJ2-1	TGTGCCAGCAGGCATGACGGGGTCGAGCAGTTCTTC	CASRHDGVEQFF
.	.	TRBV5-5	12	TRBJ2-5	TGTGCCAGTCATGTCCAGCAAGAGACCCAGTACTTC	CASHVQQETQYF
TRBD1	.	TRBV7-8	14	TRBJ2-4	TGTGCCAGTCAGGACAGGGCAGCCAAAAACATTCAGTACTTC	CASQDRAAKNIQYF
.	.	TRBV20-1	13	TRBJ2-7	TGCAGTGCTAAGGGGTACGCAAGCTACGAGCAGTACTTC	CSAKGYASYEQYF
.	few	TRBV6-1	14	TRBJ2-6	TGTGCCAGCGGGGGCTTCTCTGGGGCCAACGTCCTGACTTTC	CASGGFSGANVLTF
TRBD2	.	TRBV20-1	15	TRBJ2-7	TGCAGTGCTAACGGCATGGCGGGGGGTGGCTACGAGCAGTACTTC	CSANGMAGGGYEQYF
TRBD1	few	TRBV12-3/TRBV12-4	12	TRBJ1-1	TGTGCCAGCAGGCTACAGGGGGCTGAAGCTTTCTTT	CASRLQGAEAFF
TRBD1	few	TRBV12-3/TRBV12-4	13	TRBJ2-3	TGTGCCAGCAGTGGGACAGGGAGAGATACGCAGTATTTT	CASSGTGRDTQYF
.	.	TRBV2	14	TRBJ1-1	TGTGCCAGCAGTGAAGGGGCACTAGGGACTGAAGCTTTCTTT	CASSEGALGTEAFF
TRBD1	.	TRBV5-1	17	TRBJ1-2	TGCGCCAGCAGCCCGACGACGACAGGGAGCGCTAACTATGGCTACACCTTC	CASSPTTTGSANYGYTF
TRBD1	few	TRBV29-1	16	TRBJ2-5	TGCAGCGTTCGACCCTATCGACAGGGGGGAGGAGAGACCCAGTACTTC	CSVRPYRQGGGETQYF
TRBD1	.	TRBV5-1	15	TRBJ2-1	TGCGCCAGCAGCCTGGGGACAGGCCCCTGGGGTGAGCAGTTCTTC	CASSLGTGPWGEQFF
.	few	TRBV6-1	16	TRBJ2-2	TGTGCCAGCACCCACTCTACCGAAGCGAACACCGGGGAGCTGTTTTTT	CASTHSTEANTGELFF
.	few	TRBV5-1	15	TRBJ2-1	TGCGCCAGCAGCGTGGCGCACAGCTCCTACAATGAGCAGTTCTTC	CASSVAHSSYNEQFF
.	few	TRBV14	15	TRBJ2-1	TGTGCCAGCAGCCCAGGGACTCCCTCATACAATGAGCAGTTCTTC	CASSPGTPSYNEQFF
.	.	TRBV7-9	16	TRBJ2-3	TGTGCCAGCAGCTTAGGCGAGGGGCGGAGTGGAGATACGCAGTATTTT	CASSLGEGRSGDTQYF
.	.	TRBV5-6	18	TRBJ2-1	TGTGCCAGCAGCTTGCCCCCCAGGGGGGCTGCTACCTACAATGAGCAGTTCTTC	CASSLPPRGAATYNEQFF
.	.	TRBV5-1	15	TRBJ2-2	TGCGCCAGCGCCCCCAGGGAGGGGGCGATCGGGGAGCTGTTTTTT	CASAPREGAIGELFF
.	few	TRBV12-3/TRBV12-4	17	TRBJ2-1	TGTGCCAGCAGTTCAACCCCCCTCCGGGACAGCGGGATGGAGCAGTTCTTC	CASSSTPLRDSGMEQFF
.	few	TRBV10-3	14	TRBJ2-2	TGTGCCATCAGTGCCCCCCCCAACACCGGGGAGCTGTTTTTT	CAISAPPNTGELFF
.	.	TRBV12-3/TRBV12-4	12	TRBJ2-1	TGTGCCAGCAGTTTAAAGCTCAATGAGCAGTTCTTC	CASSLKLNEQFF
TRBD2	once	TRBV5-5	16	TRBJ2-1	TGTGCCAGCAGCTTTCGACTAGCGGGGGAGGTCGATGAGCAGTTCTTC	CASSFRLAGEVDEQFF
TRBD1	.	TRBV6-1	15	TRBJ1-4	TGTGCCAGCAGTCGCCGGGACAGGGTAGGAGAAAAACTGTTTTTT	CASSRRDRVGEKLFF
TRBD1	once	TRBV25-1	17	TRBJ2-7	TGTGCCAGCAGTGAGTTAGGAGAGACAGGGTTTTTCTACGAGCAGTACTTC	CASSELGETGFFYEQYF
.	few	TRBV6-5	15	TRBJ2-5	TGTGCCAGCAGTCACAGGGCGCCCAAACAAGAGACCCAGTACTTC	CASSHRAPKQETQYF
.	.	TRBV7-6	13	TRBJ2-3	TGTGCCAGCAGCAATCTTGAAACAGATACGCAGTATTTT	CASSNLETDTQYF
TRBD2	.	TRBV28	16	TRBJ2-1	TGTGCCAGCAGTTTTTGGCTAGCGGGGGGCCACAATGAGCAGTTCTTC	CASSFWLAGGHNEQFF